One and the same sample provided the 27 T cell receptor beta chains below, sequenced in a study of blood T cell repertoires in COVID-19. Assay: immunoSEQ multiplex PCR; the TCRdb copy retains only in-frame clones and omits some. The table has about 380,000 clones, roughly 89% seen once. The sample consisted of peripheral blood. The receptors come from a man between 18 and 35 years old with active or convalescent COVID-19.

This clone occurred once. J is TRBJ1-1 and V is TRBV14; no clear D gene. Germline CDR1 and CDR2: SGHDN and FVKESK. V gave up 5 bases and J gave up 0 bases, with 10 bases separating them. The CDR3 contains 14 residues. The CDR3 region has the DNA TGTGCCAGCAGCGCACCGGGGATGAACACTGAAGCTTTCTTT. Translated, it gives CASSAPGMNTEAFF.

The genes are TRBV7-9 and TRBJ1-1; D possibly corresponds to TRBD1 (6 bases). In germline, CDR1 is SEHNR, CDR2 FQNEAQ (reference sequence). This CDR3 comprises 14 residues. V was shortened by 5 bases and J by 3 bases, with 13 bases between the two germline ends. DNA of the CDR3: TGTGCCAGCAGCGAACAGGGTGGGTACACTGAAGCTTTCTTT. As protein: CASSEQGGYTEAFF.

The V and J genes are TRBV9 and TRBJ2-5; 7 nucleotides align to TRBD2. The J segment lost 1 base and the V segment lost 3 bases, leaving 9 bases of the junction unmatched. Per the germline V gene, CDR1 is SGDLS and CDR2 is YYNGEE. The CDR3 loop spans 16 amino acids. CDR3 residues: CASSAMGGVPQETQYF. As DNA, the CDR3 is TGTGCCAGCAGCGCCATGGGGGGGGTCCCCCAAGAGACCCAGTACTTC.

This clone has just a few counts. The chain combines TRBV28 with TRBJ1-2; D is unresolved. V lost 4 bases, J lost 2 bases, and 11 bases lay in between. The CDR3 is 14 residues long. Germline V gives CDR1 MDHEN, CDR2 SYDVKM. DNA for the CDR3: TGTGCCAGCAGTTCCCCGCAGAGGAACTATGGCTACACCTTC. Translation gives CASSSPQRNYGYTF.

V and J are TRBV7-9 and TRBJ1-5; no firm D call. Between the trimmed V and J ends, which lost 4 bases and 3 bases, there was a span of 13 bases. Germline CDR1 SEHNR, CDR2 FQNEAQ (reference sequence). The CDR3 loop spans 15 amino acids. The DNA for the CDR3 is TGTGCCAGCAGCTCAGAAACACAGAACAATCAGCCCCAGCATTTT. Residues: CASSSETQNNQPQHF.

The chain carries TRBV29-1 and TRBJ1-4, with unresolved D. Germline CDR1 reads SQVTM; CDR2 reads ANQGSEA. This CDR3 spans 12 amino acids. Between the trimmed V and J ends, which lost 6 bases and 8 bases, there was a span of 13 bases. In DNA, the CDR3 is TGCAGCGTAGGACGCCCGGGGGAAAAACTGTTTTTT. Residues: CSVGRPGEKLFF.

This sequence joins TRBV4-1 and TRBJ2-3; the match to TRBD2 covers 8 bases. Trimming removed 6 bases from V and 3 bases from J; junction bases left unmatched: 8. CDR1 and CDR2 from the germline V gene are MGHRA and YSYEKL. The CDR3 covers 15 residues. The CDR3 here is CASSHFSGETDTQYF. DNA of the CDR3: TGCGCCAGCAGTCATTTTAGCGGGGAGACAGATACGCAGTATTTT.

This clone has a single count. A read error may produce the germline difference seen at one junction end. The CDR3 sequence: CASSQARSGNTIYF. The CDR3 DNA follows: TGTGCCAGCAGTCAAGCCAGGTCTGGAAACACCATATATTTT. This chain links TRBV3-1 (or the pseudogene TRBV3-2) with TRBJ1-3; D call uncertain. The CDR3 runs 14 residues. Germline assignment: CDR1 LGHDT and CDR2 YNNKEL (reference sequence).

The rearrangement uses TRBV5-8 and TRBJ1-2; maybe TRBD1 (5 bases). Germline lookup yields CDR1 SGHTS and CDR2 YDEGEE. Trimming took 0 bases from V and 2 from J, leaving 14 bases between them. CDR3 length: 16 residues. CDR3 DNA sequence: TGTGCCAGCAGCTTGGTGGTAGGGGCCCTGAACTATGGCTACACCTTC. Its translation: CASSLVVGALNYGYTF.

CDR3 bases: TGCGCCAGCAGCCAAGTAGCGGGAGTACTCAATGAGCAGTTCTTC. Translated: CASSQVAGVLNEQFF. This sequence joins TRBV4-1 and TRBJ2-1; TRBD2 aligns across 9 bases. The V and J ends lost 1 base and 6 bases, in that order; junction bases with no gene match: 4. Germline assignment: CDR1 MGHRA and CDR2 YSYEKL. There are 15 residues in the CDR3.

The rearrangement uses TRBV25-1 and TRBJ1-2, with a possible D match to TRBD1 (6 bases). The CDR3 covers 12 residues. V was shortened by 5 bases and J by 7 bases, with 11 bases between the two germline ends. Per germline, CDR1 MGHDK and CDR2 SYGVNS. CDR3 bases: TGTGCCAGCAGTCTAACAGGGATTGGCTACACCTTC. It codes for CASSLTGIGYTF.

The chain couples TRBV28 to TRBJ1-1, with 8 bases identical to TRBD1. V lost 5 bases, J lost 1 base, and 6 bases stayed unmatched. Germline V gene lookup returns CDR1 MDHEN and CDR2 SYDVKM. The CDR3 runs to 15 residues. CDR3 sequence reads: CASSPRGTGNTEAFF. CDR3 nucleotides: TGTGCCAGCAGTCCCCGGGGGACAGGGAACACTGAAGCTTTCTTT.

This chain uses TRBV4-2 with TRBJ2-3; TRBD2 is a possible D gene (6 bases). Trimming left V 4 bases short and J 4 bases short, with 15 bases between. This CDR3 comprises 15 residues. From germline, CDR1 is LGHNA and CDR2 YNFKEQ. The DNA for the CDR3 is TGTGCCAGCAGCCCACTAGCTGTAGAAGCAGATACGCAGTATTTT. This codes for CASSPLAVEADTQYF.

The chain employs TRBV6-6 and TRBJ1-2, with 9 bases lining up with TRBD1. V was clipped by 6 bases and J by 7 bases; unmatched bases: 6. Germline CDR1 is MNHNY and CDR2 is SVGAGI (reference sequence). This CDR3 is 13 amino acids long. The CDR3 region has the DNA TGTGCCAGCAGATGGGACAGGGATCGTGGCTACACCTTC. Protein product: CASRWDRDRGYTF.

The rearrangement joins TRBV5-5 to TRBJ2-1; TRBD1 aligns across 9 bases. Losses at the gene ends were 5 bases for V and 8 bases for J; bases not matched to a gene: 8. Germline V CDR1 and CDR2: SGHKS, YYEKEE (reference sequence). This CDR3 comprises 14 residues. CDR3 in DNA: TGTGCCAGCAGGGGGGGACAGGGCACCGATGAGCAGTTCTTC. Translating it yields CASRGGQGTDEQFF.

The chain employs TRBV5-6 and TRBJ1-3; D is perhaps TRBD1 (5 bases). Germline V gene lookup returns CDR1 SGHDT and CDR2 YYEEEE. V was pared by 5 bases and J by 0 bases, with 9 bases between. CDR3 length: 14 amino acids. As DNA, the CDR3 is TGTGCCAGCAGAGACAGTAGCTCTGGAAACACCATATATTTT. It yields the protein CASRDSSSGNTIYF. Looking up the rest from reference TRBV5-6 and TRBJ1-3 gives the full variable domain: DAGVTQSPTHLIKTRGQQVTLRCSPKSGHDTVSWYQQALGQGPQFIFQYYEEEERQRGNFPDRFSGHQFPNYSSELNVNALLLGDSALYLCASRDSSSGNTIYFGEGSWLTVV.

The rearrangement joins TRBV11-1 to TRBJ1-1; TRBD1 aligns across 11 bases. V was pared by 7 bases and J by 0 bases, with 1 base of the junction left unmatched. Germline CDR1 SGHAT, CDR2 FQDESV (reference sequence). The CDR3 loop spans 14 amino acids. The CDR3 nucleotides read TGTGCCAGCAAGGACAGGGGGCTGAACACTGAAGCTTTCTTT. Its translation: CASKDRGLNTEAFF.

This clone occurred once. The rearrangement joins TRBV30 to TRBJ1-2; TRBD1 matches 8 bases. CDR1 is GTSNPN, CDR2 SVGIG, per germline (reference sequence). V was clipped by 6 bases and J by 0 bases; unmatched bases: 3. The length of the CDR3 is 13 residues. CDR3 nucleotide sequence: TGTGCCTGCCCGGACAGGGCTAACTATGGCTACACCTTC. This translates into CACPDRANYGYTF.

The V gene is TRBV7-9, the J gene TRBJ2-7; tentatively, D is TRBD2 (6 bases). The CDR3 is made up of 14 amino acids. Deletions cut 4 bases from V and 5 bases from J, with 15 bases between. Germline CDR1 reads SEHNR; CDR2 reads FQNEAQ (reference sequence). DNA of the CDR3: TGTGCCAGCAGCTACGCGGGGCTCCTGGACGAGCAGTACTTC. This codes for CASSYAGLLDEQYF.

The chain employs TRBV6-5 and TRBJ1-1; D is uncertain. The V gene's germline CDR1 is MNHEY and CDR2 SVGAGI. The CDR3 covers 15 residues. V lost 3 bases and J 0 bases, leaving 11 bases between the germline ends. The CDR3 nucleotides read TGTGCCAGCAGTTATTTGCCTGAGTTGAACACTGAAGCTTTCTTT. The encoded protein is CASSYLPELNTEAFF.

This rearrangement joins TRBV12-3 or TRBV12-4 to TRBJ2-3, with a weak D call TRBD2 (6 bases). The length of the CDR3 is 13 residues. V was cut by 3 bases and J by 4 bases, with 8 bases left in between. The DNA for the CDR3 is TGTGCCAGCAGTTTGGGGGGTCCAGATACGCAGTATTTT. Its translation: CASSLGGPDTQYF.

The chain recombines TRBV7-7 with TRBJ1-1, with D uncertain. The V and J ends lost 5 bases and 0 bases respectively, with 10 bases between them. The length of the CDR3 is 14 residues. CDR1 and CDR2 from the germline V gene are SSHAT and FNYEAQ (reference sequence). CDR3 nucleotide sequence: TGTGCCAGCAGCCCCGTAGAGCTGAACACTGAAGCTTTCTTT. Protein sequence: CASSPVELNTEAFF.

The CDR3 loop is CASSSGQLDEQFF. CDR3 nucleotide sequence: TGTGCCAGCAGCTCGGGACAGCTCGATGAGCAGTTCTTC. The V call is TRBV5-4, the J call TRBJ2-1; 7 bases are a match to TRBD1. The CDR3 is made up of 13 amino acids. With V trimmed by 3 bases and J by 8 bases, 5 bases remained unmatched. From germline, CDR1 is SGHNT and CDR2 YYREEE (reference sequence).

V and J are TRBV6-5 and TRBJ1-5; D gene ambiguous. Between the trimmed V and J ends, which lost 6 bases and 7 bases, there was a span of 10 bases. The CDR3 covers 12 residues. Germline assignment: CDR1 MNHEY and CDR2 SVGAGI. CDR3 region: CASSQAWQPQHF. CDR3 coding DNA: TGTGCCAGCAGCCAGGCGTGGCAGCCCCAGCATTTT.

The chain carries TRBV7-2 and TRBJ2-1, with TRBD2 identical over 12 bases. V was clipped by 1 base and J by 9 bases; unmatched bases: 1. The CDR3 contains 14 residues. Germline assignment: CDR1 SGHTA and CDR2 FQGNSA. The CDR3 DNA follows: TGTGCCAGCAGCTTAGTGACTAGCGGGGGTGAGCAGTTCTTC. Translation gives CASSLVTSGGEQFF.

This clone was observed a handful of times. The rearrangement links TRBV7-9 to TRBJ2-5, with TRBD2 as a possible D gene (6 bases). There are 13 residues in the CDR3. Germline assignment: CDR1 SEHNR and CDR2 FQNEAQ (reference sequence). Trimming shortened V by 4 bases and J by 5 bases, and 11 bases separated the two germline ends. The CDR3 sequence: CASSSGGRETQYF. Written as DNA, the CDR3 is TGTGCCAGCAGCTCAGGAGGGAGGGAGACCCAGTACTTC.

To note about this clone: An end of the junction differs from the germline gene, which may be a read error. The chain employs TRBV5-1 and TRBJ2-6; perhaps TRBD1 as D (5 bases). Germline V lookup: CDR1 SGHRS, CDR2 YFSETQ. CDR3 length: 16 amino acids. The CDR3 protein is CASSLDITSGANVLTF. In DNA, the CDR3 is TGCGCCAGCAGCTTGGATATCACCTCTGGGGCCAACGTGCTGACTTTC.